A selection of T cell receptor beta chains follows, all from one sample in a study of T cells in Graves' hyperthyroidism and ophthalmopathy. A single record per CDR3 protein comes from TCRdb applying MiXCR to the multiplex PCR reads. The sample lists 450,000 to 650,000 distinct CDR3 sequences, around 21% occurring once. The sequencing input was blood. These receptors were collected from a man between 18 and 35 years old with Graves' hyperthyroidism. The CDR3 runs from the conserved cysteine through the conserved F or W.

v_gene,j_gene,CDR3aa
TRBV27,TRBJ1-5,CASSRAGSSNQPQHF
TRBV20-1,TRBJ2-7,CSARAIMVTSGGGPHYF
TRBV11-1,TRBJ1-1,CASSALDREAFF
TRBV24-1,TRBJ1-1,CATSDRPPHGDTEAFF
TRBV27,TRBJ1-1,CASSFKPNVNTEAFF
TRBV2,TRBJ1-2,CASSAAASYGYTF
TRBV13,TRBJ1-5,CASSSSQGPNQPQHF
TRBV6-5,TRBJ1-1,CASSWLDRKGEAFF
TRBV11-2,TRBJ1-2,CASSLVPGFGYTF
TRBV27,TRBJ1-1,CASSFSDSSEAFF
TRBV12-3/TRBV12-4,TRBJ1-2,CASSLLGIPDTF
TRBV5-1,TRBJ2-7,CASSMGQAFPSYEQYF
TRBV6-1,TRBJ2-7,CASRPGTGGYEQYF